The present T cell receptor (beta chain) was sequenced within a study of human T cells and chemical hapten exposure. About the research overall: The sensitizer, 2% DPC, was used on about 2 cm by about 2 cm of upper inner arm skin.

To note about this clonotype: No antigen is known for it.

The germline V and J ends were trimmed by 2 bases and 4 bases, with 13 bases remaining between them. This CDR3 is 15 amino acids long. Germline CDR1 reads SGHNT; CDR2 reads YYREEE (reference sequence). The time point: pre-sensitization, week 0. Treatment given: therapeutic diphenylcyclopropenone sensitization with weekly scalp DPC. TCRdb re-analysed the RACE reads in MiXCR, keeping a single row per CDR3 protein. The sample lists tens of thousands of distinct CDR3 sequences; roughly 10% were seen once. The study's findings and limits: Expanded TCR sets contained significantly more large CDR3 similarity clusters than controls.

This TCR was recovered from a man between 40 and 49 years old with alopecia areata. Some clones in this sample may be carry-over from other donors' samples. The chain has TRBV5-4 and TRBJ1-5; D is possibly TRBD1 (6 bases). The sample here was whole blood, taken in connection with sensitization to the hapten diphenylcyclopropenone (DPC). The CDR3 DNA sequence: TGTGCCAGCAGCTTCTCCGGGACACCGAATCAGCCCCAGCATTTT. Protein product: CASSFSGTPNQPQHF.